Listed below are T cell receptor beta chains from one sample, sequenced in a study of response to subunit inactivated influenza vaccine. TCRdb used MiXCR to reprocess the RT-PCR reads, holding one entry per CDR3 protein. The sample gives hundreds of thousands of distinct CDR3 sequences, around 11% of which show up once; 8% to 13% is in the top ten. This same sample was also taken into another study, of T cells expressing NK-cell markers.

Sequenced material: PBMCs from blood, taken on the day of vaccination. These TCRs come from a man over 45 who received an inactivated influenza vaccine. CDR3s include the opening cysteine and the closing phenylalanine or tryptophan. A D gene is named only where the DNA matches it firmly. Size values are once, few and many counts, or a class for expanded clones, and some rows have none.

TRBJ2-3	NA	TRBD2	TRBV6-5	CASSYSLPSAGETDTQYF	TGTGCCAGCAGTTACTCGCTCCCCTCAGCGGGGGAAACAGATACGCAGTATTTT
TRBJ2-1	NA	TRBD1	TRBV19	CASSRGGQGTYNEQFF	TGTGCCAGTAGCCGAGGGGGACAGGGGACCTACAATGAGCAGTTCTTC
TRBJ2-6	NA	NA	TRBV27	CASSILSGANVLTF	TGTGCCAGCAGCATCCTCTCTGGGGCCAACGTCCTGACTTTC
TRBJ2-2	few	NA	TRBV30	CAWRIANTGELFF	TGTGCCTGGAGGATAGCGAACACCGGGGAGCTGTTTTTT
TRBJ2-5	NA	TRBD2	TRBV29-1	CSAGGAVQVTQYF	TGCAGCGCGGGGGGGGCGGTCCAAGTGACCCAGTACTTC
TRBJ1-1	NA	NA	TRBV10-2	CASSRVNEAFF	TGCGCCAGCAGTCGGGTCAATGAAGCTTTCTTT
TRBJ2-3	many	NA	TRBV20-1	CSAGRTDTQYF	TGCAGTGCTGGGCGCACAGATACGCAGTATTTT
TRBJ2-7	NA	TRBD2	TRBV5-1	CASRPGLAGVYEQYF	TGCGCCAGCAGACCGGGACTAGCGGGAGTGTACGAGCAGTACTTC
TRBJ2-1	few	TRBD2	TRBV29-1	CSGGRLAGNNEQFF	TGCAGCGGGGGGCGGCTAGCGGGAAACAATGAGCAGTTCTTC
TRBJ2-2	few	NA	TRBV11-2	CASSSSSAGELFF	TGTGCCAGCAGCTCCTCTAGCGCCGGGGAGCTGTTTTTT
TRBJ2-1	NA	TRBD1	TRBV5-6	CASSDGTGHEQFF	TGTGCCAGCAGCGACGGGACAGGGCATGAGCAGTTCTTC
TRBJ2-2	NA	NA	TRBV5-1	CASSLERTSTGELFF	TGCGCCAGCAGCTTGGAAAGGACATCAACCGGGGAGCTGTTTTTT
TRBJ2-7	few	NA	TRBV2	CASSGARGSYEQYF	TGTGCCAGCAGCGGCGCCAGGGGATCCTACGAGCAGTACTTC
TRBJ2-1	NA	TRBD2	TRBV20-1	CSASPGTSVYNEQFF	TGCAGTGCTAGTCCCGGGACTAGTGTATACAATGAGCAGTTCTTC
TRBJ2-1	few	NA	TRBV4-3	CASSQEPRGNEQFF	TGCGCCAGCAGCCAAGAACCTAGGGGCAATGAGCAGTTCTTC
TRBJ1-1	few	NA	TRBV20-1	CSARSWNSLNTEAFF	TGCAGTGCTAGGTCTTGGAACAGCTTGAACACTGAAGCTTTCTTT
TRBJ1-1	many	NA	TRBV20-1	CSARETPNTEAFF	TGCAGTGCTAGAGAAACCCCAAACACTGAAGCTTTCTTT
TRBJ2-1	many	NA	TRBV10-3	CAISDLDTSSYNEQFF	TGTGCCATCAGTGACTTGGACACGAGCTCCTACAATGAGCAGTTCTTC
TRBJ2-5	NA	TRBD1	TRBV7-2	CASSFQEQGLGETQYF	TGTGCCAGCAGCTTCCAAGAACAGGGGCTCGGTGAGACCCAGTACTTC
TRBJ2-1	few	NA	TRBV5-1	CASSPLTSNEQFF	TGCGCCAGCAGCCCTCTGACTAGCAATGAGCAGTTCTTC
TRBJ2-1	NA	TRBD2	TRBV23-1	CASSQSTGTSSYNEQFF	TGCGCCAGCAGTCAATCGACCGGGACTAGTTCCTACAATGAGCAGTTCTTC
TRBJ2-3	NA	TRBD1	TRBV20-1	CSASITGVGADTQYF	TGCAGTGCTAGCATCACAGGGGTTGGGGCAGATACGCAGTATTTT
TRBJ1-6	few	TRBD1	TRBV20-1	CSAMGQGSNSPLHF	TGCAGTGCTATGGGACAGGGGTCTAATTCACCCCTCCACTTT
TRBJ2-2	few	NA	TRBV7-8	CASSSKERRELFF	TGTGCCAGCAGCTCCAAAGAACGAAGGGAGCTGTTTTTT
TRBJ2-7	many	TRBD2	TRBV5-1	CASSLNSRAGAAYEQYF	TGCGCCAGCAGCTTGAACTCCCGAGCGGGGGCTGCCTACGAGCAGTACTTC
TRBJ1-5	NA	TRBD1	TRBV12-3/TRBV12-4	CASSLRTGYQPQHF	TGTGCCAGCAGTTTACGGACAGGCTATCAGCCCCAGCATTTT
TRBJ2-1	few	NA	TRBV6-2/TRBV6-3	CASNYRSYNEQFF	TGTGCCAGCAACTACCGATCCTACAATGAGCAGTTCTTC
TRBJ1-1	NA	NA	TRBV20-1	CSARDTQGFTEAFF	TGCAGTGCTAGAGATACACAGGGTTTCACTGAAGCTTTCTTT
TRBJ2-7	NA	NA	TRBV12-3/TRBV12-4	CASSPNLKEQYF	TGTGCCAGCAGCCCAAATTTGAAAGAGCAGTACTTC
TRBJ2-2	NA	TRBD1	TRBV27	CASSLVGQGFTGELFF	TGTGCCAGCAGTTTAGTGGGACAGGGGTTCACCGGGGAGCTGTTTTTT
TRBJ1-1	NA	NA	TRBV20-1	CSAREGTPNTEAFF	TGCAGTGCTAGAGAGGGGACACCCAACACTGAAGCTTTCTTT
TRBJ2-1	NA	NA	TRBV7-2	CASSLAVLSEQFF	TGTGCCAGCAGCTTAGCCGTACTGAGTGAGCAGTTCTTC
TRBJ2-2	few	NA	TRBV7-9	CASRKGADTGELFF	TGTGCCAGCCGCAAAGGGGCGGACACCGGGGAGCTGTTTTTT
TRBJ2-7	NA	NA	TRBV6-2/TRBV6-3	CASTLYGGQSSYEQYF	TGTGCCAGCACCCTCTATGGGGGCCAAAGCTCCTACGAGCAGTACTTC
TRBJ2-1	few	TRBD1	TRBV5-1	CASSADRDEQFF	TGCGCCAGCAGCGCCGACAGGGACGAGCAGTTCTTC
TRBJ2-1	many	TRBD2	TRBV20-1	CSAGATSGRAYNEQFF	TGCAGTGCTGGAGCGACTAGCGGGAGGGCCTACAATGAGCAGTTCTTC
TRBJ2-7	NA	NA	TRBV6-5	CASSQGTEQYF	TGTGCCAGCAGCCAGGGAACCGAGCAGTACTTC
TRBJ2-5	few	TRBD2	TRBV20-1	CSAVSGGKETQYF	TGCAGTGCTGTTAGCGGGGGAAAAGAGACCCAGTACTTC
TRBJ2-7	NA	NA	TRBV29-1	CSVVVQVDGEQYF	TGCAGCGTTGTTGTGCAGGTTGATGGCGAGCAGTACTTC
TRBJ2-1	NA	NA	TRBV12-3/TRBV12-4	CASSFLPSYNEQFF	TGTGCCAGCAGTTTTCTCCCCTCCTACAATGAGCAGTTCTTC
TRBJ1-1	few	NA	TRBV7-9	CASSLAWGGNTEAFF	TGTGCCAGCAGCTTAGCTTGGGGGGGGAACACTGAAGCTTTCTTT
TRBJ2-7	NA	TRBD2	TRBV5-1	CASSPWTSGRTLEQYF	TGCGCCAGCAGCCCATGGACTAGCGGGAGAACTCTCGAGCAGTACTTC
TRBJ1-2	NA	NA	TRBV29-1	CSVGGEGYTF	TGCAGCGTTGGCGGGGAAGGCTACACCTTC
TRBJ1-3	few	TRBD1	TRBV28	CAISQGAFYSGNTIYF	TGTGCCATTTCTCAGGGGGCTTTCTACTCTGGAAACACCATATATTTT
TRBJ2-1	NA	NA	TRBV6-2/TRBV6-3	CASSSLGFEQFF	TGTGCCAGCAGTTCACTGGGTTTTGAGCAGTTCTTC
TRBJ1-1	few	NA	TRBV19	CASSWLQGNTEAFF	TGTGCCAGTAGCTGGTTGCAGGGGAACACTGAAGCTTTCTTT
TRBJ1-2	NA	TRBD1	TRBV7-6	CASSSGTGGLYGYTF	TGTGCCAGCAGTTCCGGGACAGGGGGACTCTATGGCTACACCTTC
TRBJ2-1	NA	TRBD2	TRBV12-3/TRBV12-4	CASSLSGLAGRNEQFF	TGTGCCAGCAGTTTATCAGGACTAGCGGGTAGGAATGAGCAGTTCTTC
TRBJ2-7	NA	TRBD2	TRBV20-1	CSAMRLAGGGYEQYF	TGCAGTGCTATGCGACTAGCGGGAGGGGGTTACGAGCAGTACTTC
TRBJ2-3	NA	NA	TRBV7-2	CASSLGAWGTDTQYF	TGTGCCAGCAGCTTAGGGGCTTGGGGCACAGATACGCAGTATTTT
TRBJ2-3	few	NA	TRBV29-1	CSVGGRGADTQYF	TGCAGCGTTGGTGGACGAGGGGCAGATACGCAGTATTTT
TRBJ2-1	NA	TRBD2	TRBV20-1	CSARRLLGTSGSLHGQFF	TGCAGTGCTAGAAGGCTTCTAGGGACTAGCGGGAGCCTCCATGGGCAGTTCTTC
TRBJ2-1	few	TRBD2	TRBV6-1	CASSRLAGGRYNEQFF	TGTGCCAGCAGCCGACTAGCGGGAGGGAGGTACAATGAGCAGTTCTTC
TRBJ1-2	few	NA	TRBV9	CASSVEVRSGYTF	TGTGCCAGCAGCGTAGAGGTCAGGAGTGGCTACACCTTC